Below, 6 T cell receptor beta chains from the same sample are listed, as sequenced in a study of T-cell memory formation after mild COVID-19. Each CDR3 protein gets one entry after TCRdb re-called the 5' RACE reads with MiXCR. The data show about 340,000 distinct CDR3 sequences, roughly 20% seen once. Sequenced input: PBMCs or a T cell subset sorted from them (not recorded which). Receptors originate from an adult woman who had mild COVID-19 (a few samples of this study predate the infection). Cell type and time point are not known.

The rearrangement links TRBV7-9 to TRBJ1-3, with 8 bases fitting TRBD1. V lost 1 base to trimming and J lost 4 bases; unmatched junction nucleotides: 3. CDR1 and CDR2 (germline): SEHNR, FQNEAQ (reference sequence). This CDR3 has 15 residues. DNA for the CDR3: TGTGCCAGCAGCTTAGGCAGGGGGCACGGAAACACCATATATTTT. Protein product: CASSLGRGHGNTIYF. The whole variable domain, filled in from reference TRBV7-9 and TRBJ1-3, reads DTGVSQNPRHKITKRGQNVTFRCDPISEHNRLYWYRQTLGQGPEFLTYFQNEAQLEKSRLLSDRFSAERPKGSFSTLEIQRTEQGDSAMYLCASSLGRGHGNTIYFGEGSWLTVV.

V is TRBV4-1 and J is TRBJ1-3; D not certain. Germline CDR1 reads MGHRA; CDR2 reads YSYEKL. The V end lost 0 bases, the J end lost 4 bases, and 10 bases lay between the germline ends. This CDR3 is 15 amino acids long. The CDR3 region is CASSQEVWRGNTIYF. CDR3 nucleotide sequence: TGCGCCAGCAGCCAAGAAGTATGGAGAGGAAACACCATATATTTT.

The CDR3 DNA reads TGTGCCACCTTACAGCCAATGAACACTGAAGCTTTCTTT. Amino acid sequence: CATLQPMNTEAFF. The chain uses TRBV10-3 and TRBJ1-1; the D is unclear. The germline V gene encodes CDR1 ENHRY and CDR2 SYGVKD. This CDR3 region has 13 residues. The ends were cut back, 10 bases at V and 0 bases at J, with 12 bases in the middle.

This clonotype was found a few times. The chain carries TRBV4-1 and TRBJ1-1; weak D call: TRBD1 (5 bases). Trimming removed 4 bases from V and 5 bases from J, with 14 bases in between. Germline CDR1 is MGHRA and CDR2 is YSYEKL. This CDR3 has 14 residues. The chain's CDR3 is CASSRGAGKTEAFF. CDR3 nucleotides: TGCGCCAGCAGCCGCGGGGCAGGTAAAACTGAAGCTTTCTTT.

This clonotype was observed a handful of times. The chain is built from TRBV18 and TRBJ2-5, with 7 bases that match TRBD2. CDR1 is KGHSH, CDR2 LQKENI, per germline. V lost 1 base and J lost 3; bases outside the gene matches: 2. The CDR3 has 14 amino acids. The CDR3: CASSPRDYEETQYF. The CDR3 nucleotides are TGTGCCAGCTCACCACGGGACTACGAAGAGACCCAGTACTTC.

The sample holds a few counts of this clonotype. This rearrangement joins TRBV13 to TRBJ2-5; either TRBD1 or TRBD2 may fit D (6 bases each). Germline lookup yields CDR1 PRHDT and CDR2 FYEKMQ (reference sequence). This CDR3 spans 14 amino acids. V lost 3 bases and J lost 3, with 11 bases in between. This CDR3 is CASSLGGRKETQYF. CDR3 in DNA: TGTGCCAGCAGCTTGGGGGGCCGAAAAGAGACCCAGTACTTC.